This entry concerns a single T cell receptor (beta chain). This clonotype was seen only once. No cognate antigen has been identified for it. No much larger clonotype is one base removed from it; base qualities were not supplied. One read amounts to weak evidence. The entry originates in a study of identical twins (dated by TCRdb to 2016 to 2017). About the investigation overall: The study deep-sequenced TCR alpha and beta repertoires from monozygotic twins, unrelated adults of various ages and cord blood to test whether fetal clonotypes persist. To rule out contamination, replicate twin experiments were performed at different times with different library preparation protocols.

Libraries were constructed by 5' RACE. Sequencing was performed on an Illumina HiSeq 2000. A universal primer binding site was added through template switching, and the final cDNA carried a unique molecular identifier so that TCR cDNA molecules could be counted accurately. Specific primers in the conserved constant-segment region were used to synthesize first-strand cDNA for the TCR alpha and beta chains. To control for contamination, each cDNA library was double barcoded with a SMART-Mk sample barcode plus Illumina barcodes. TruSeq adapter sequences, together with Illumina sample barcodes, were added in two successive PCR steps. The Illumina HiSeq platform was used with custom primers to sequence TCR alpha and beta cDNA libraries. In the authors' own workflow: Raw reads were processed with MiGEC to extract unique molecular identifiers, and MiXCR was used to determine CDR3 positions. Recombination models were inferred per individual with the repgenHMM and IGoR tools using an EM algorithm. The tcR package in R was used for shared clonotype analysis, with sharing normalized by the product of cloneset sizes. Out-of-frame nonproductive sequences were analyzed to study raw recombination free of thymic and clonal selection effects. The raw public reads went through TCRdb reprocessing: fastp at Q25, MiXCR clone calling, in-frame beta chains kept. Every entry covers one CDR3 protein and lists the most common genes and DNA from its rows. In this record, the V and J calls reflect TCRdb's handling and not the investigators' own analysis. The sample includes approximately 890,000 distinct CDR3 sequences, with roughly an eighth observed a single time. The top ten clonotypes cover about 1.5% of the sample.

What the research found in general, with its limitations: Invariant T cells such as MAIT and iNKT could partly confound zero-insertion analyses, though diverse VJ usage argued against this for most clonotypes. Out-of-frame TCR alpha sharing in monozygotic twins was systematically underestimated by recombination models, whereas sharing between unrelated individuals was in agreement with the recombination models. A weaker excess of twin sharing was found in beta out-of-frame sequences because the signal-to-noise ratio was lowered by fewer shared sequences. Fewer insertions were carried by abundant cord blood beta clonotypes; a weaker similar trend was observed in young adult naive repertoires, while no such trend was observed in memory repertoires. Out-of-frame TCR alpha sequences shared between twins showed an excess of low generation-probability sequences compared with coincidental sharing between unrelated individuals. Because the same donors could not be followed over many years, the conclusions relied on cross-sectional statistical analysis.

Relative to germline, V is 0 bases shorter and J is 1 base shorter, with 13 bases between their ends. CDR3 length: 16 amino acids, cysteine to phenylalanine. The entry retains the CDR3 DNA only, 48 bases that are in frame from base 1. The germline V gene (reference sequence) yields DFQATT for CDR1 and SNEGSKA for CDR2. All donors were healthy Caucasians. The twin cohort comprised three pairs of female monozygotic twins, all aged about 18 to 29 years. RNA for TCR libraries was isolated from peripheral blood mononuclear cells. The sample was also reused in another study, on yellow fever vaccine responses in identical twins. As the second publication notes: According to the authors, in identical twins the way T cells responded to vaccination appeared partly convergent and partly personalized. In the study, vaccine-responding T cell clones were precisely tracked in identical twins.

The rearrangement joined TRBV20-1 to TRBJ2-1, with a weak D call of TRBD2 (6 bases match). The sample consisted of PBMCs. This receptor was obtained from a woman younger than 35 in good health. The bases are TGCAGTGCTAGAGATGTGGGACTCGCTTCCTACAATGAGCAGTTCTTC. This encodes CSARDVGLASYNEQFF.